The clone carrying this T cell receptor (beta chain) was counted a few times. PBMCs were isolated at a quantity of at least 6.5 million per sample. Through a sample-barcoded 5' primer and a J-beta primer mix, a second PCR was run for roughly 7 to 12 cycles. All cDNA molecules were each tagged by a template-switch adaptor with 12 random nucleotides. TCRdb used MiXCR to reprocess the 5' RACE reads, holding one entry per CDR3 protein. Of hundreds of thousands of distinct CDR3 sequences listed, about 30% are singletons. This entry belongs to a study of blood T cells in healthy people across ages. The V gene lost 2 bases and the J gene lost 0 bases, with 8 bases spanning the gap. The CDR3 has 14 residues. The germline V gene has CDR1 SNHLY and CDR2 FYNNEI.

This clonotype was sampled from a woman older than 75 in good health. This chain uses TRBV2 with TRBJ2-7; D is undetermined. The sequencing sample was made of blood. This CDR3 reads CASSESIGSYEQYF. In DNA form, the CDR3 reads TGTGCCAGCAGTGAATCCATTGGCTCCTACGAGCAGTACTTC.